This TCR beta chain was identified during a study of OX40 agonist ivuxolimab in advanced cancers. About the research overall: Partial responses were recorded for three patients, including one with hepatocellular carcinoma and two with cutaneous melanoma.

Germline loops: CDR1 SGHRS, CDR2 YFSETQ. Losses at the gene ends were 4 bases for V and 5 bases for J; bases not matched to a gene: 9. The CDR3 is made up of 14 amino acids. About this clone: Its specificity is not known.

The study, taken as a whole, reports: Clonal expansion was seen in CD4+ and CD8+ blood T cells by week 6 at 0.1 to 3.0 mg/kg. Expansion of clones was among the lowest in partial responders at 0.1-3.0 mg/kg.

Clones were read by immunoSEQ multiplex PCR, and TCRdb kept only the in-frame ones, dropping some. The sample consists of about 82,000 clones, about 91% of them appearing once. This chain uses TRBV5-1 with TRBJ2-7, with 7 bases matching TRBD1. This specimen consisted of CD4+ or CD8+ T cells sorted from blood, obtained in a trial of the OX40 agonist ivuxolimab. The clonotype was recovered from an adult with an advanced solid tumor such as melanoma, head and neck, liver or kidney cancer. The CDR3 loop is CASSPNRGQDEQYF. Written as DNA, the CDR3 is TGCGCCAGCAGCCCCAACAGGGGACAAGACGAGCAGTACTTC. The whole variable domain, remainder taken from reference TRBV5-1 and TRBJ2-7, is KAGVTQTPRYLIKTRGQQVTLSCSPISGHRSVSWYQQTPGQGLQFLFEYFSETQRNKGNFPGRFSGRQFSNSRSEMNVSTLELGDSALYLCASSPNRGQDEQYFGPGTRLTVT.